The 8 T cell receptor beta chains reported below all come from one sample, sequenced in a study of regulatory T cells in long-lasting Graves disease. Investigators prepared the TCR beta libraries by applying iRepertoire HTBI primers and Arm-PCR of CDR3 regions. TCRdb re-derived calls from the multiplex PCR reads in MiXCR, one entry per CDR3 protein. In the table there are 300,000 to 350,000 distinct CDR3 sequences, around a fifth of which are singletons. Regarding time point: persistent/refractory GD, antithyroid drugs over 5 years with positive TRAb. PBMC RNA served as the TCR library source. Sequenced material: peripheral blood mononuclear cells (PBMCs), taken when the disease was refractory, from a patient treated with antithyroid drugs. The receptors shown here come from a female donor with Graves disease.

Regarding this clonotype: Being one base from a much bigger clone, this may be a read error. V and J are TRBV6-2 or TRBV6-3 and TRBJ2-5; perhaps TRBD2 as D (5 bases). CDR3 size: 14 residues. Germline values: CDR1 MNHEY, CDR2 SVGEGT. As DNA, the CDR3 is TGTGCCAGCAGGAAAGAGGGCAGTCAAGAGATCCAGTACTTC. Its translation: CASRKEGSQEIQYF.

This clonotype was counted only a few times. The genes are TRBV29-1 and TRBJ2-7; no reliable D call. The germline V gene has CDR1 SQVTM and CDR2 ANQGSEA. The CDR3 covers 14 residues. Between the trimmed V and J ends, which lost 4 bases and 0 bases, there was a span of 13 bases. CDR3 residues: CSVGPAVSSYEQYF. Here the CDR3 DNA reads TGCAGCGTTGGTCCGGCAGTTAGCTCCTACGAGCAGTACTTC.

This clonotype has at least ten counts. The chain employs TRBV12-3 or TRBV12-4 and TRBJ2-7; 12 bases fit TRBD2. The CDR3 loop spans 15 amino acids. V lost 7 bases, J lost 3 bases, and 7 bases stayed unmatched. CDR3 loop: CASTRTSGNVYEQYF. CDR3 bases: TGTGCCAGCACCCGGACTAGCGGGAACGTCTACGAGCAGTACTTC.

The table lists this clonotype with many counts. This sequence joins TRBV12-3 or TRBV12-4 and TRBJ1-2, with TRBD1 matching 7 bases. This CDR3 has 15 residues. Trimming removed 5 bases from V and 2 bases from J; junction bases left unmatched: 8. CDR3 bases: TGTGCCAGCAGTAGACCGGGACAGCCGAACTATGGCTACACCTTC. Protein sequence: CASSRPGQPNYGYTF.

The chain couples TRBV12-3 or TRBV12-4 to TRBJ2-7; D is perhaps TRBD1 (5 bases). The CDR3 is made up of 13 amino acids. V was cut by 2 bases and J by 5 bases, with 10 bases left in between. This chain's CDR3 is CASSLSQGNEQYF. DNA of the CDR3: TGTGCCAGCAGTTTAAGCCAGGGCAACGAGCAGTACTTC.

This clonotype was detected many times. This sequence joins TRBV20-1 and TRBJ2-5; D may be TRBD2 (6 bases). The length of the CDR3 is 14 residues. Germline V gives CDR1 DFQATT, CDR2 SNEGSKA (reference sequence). V lost 5 bases, J lost 6 bases, and 19 bases lay in between. In DNA, the CDR3 is TGCAGTGCTCGACACGGGGACTCACGGCAGACCCAGTACTTC. Translating it yields CSARHGDSRQTQYF.

For this clonotype: This likely traces to a read error, being one base from a far larger clone. The chain joins TRBV7-2 to TRBJ1-2, with TRBD1 identical over 10 bases. V lost 4 bases, J lost 7 bases, and 6 bases stayed unmatched. This CDR3 comprises 14 residues. The germline CDR1 and CDR2 sequences are SGHTA and FQGNSA. Here the CDR3 reads CASSSWDRGFGYTF. In DNA, the CDR3 is TGTGCCAGCAGCTCCTGGGACAGGGGTTTTGGCTACACCTTC.

V is TRBV19 and J is TRBJ2-7; TRBD1 aligns across 10 bases. The V and J ends lost 7 bases and 2 bases, in that order; junction bases with no gene match: 8. Germline CDR1 reads LNHDA; CDR2 reads SQIVND (reference sequence). There are 15 residues in the CDR3. CDR3 in amino acids: CASTSGTGAAYEQYF. The CDR3 coding sequence is TGTGCCAGTACCTCCGGGACAGGGGCGGCCTACGAGCAGTACTTC.